The clone carrying this TCR beta chain occurred a few times. This record comes from a study of T-cell memory formation after mild COVID-19. The V gene's germline CDR1 is MGHRA and CDR2 YSYEKL. The CDR3 length is 14 residues. V lost 2 bases to trimming and J lost 11 bases; unmatched junction nucleotides: 8. MiXCR was run by TCRdb on the 5' RACE reads, yielding one entry per CDR3 protein. The sample has more than 150,000 distinct CDR3 sequences, roughly 12% seen once; the top ten hold roughly 3.8%. The receptor comes from a man aged 18-30 years who had mild COVID-19 (a few samples of this study predate the infection). Cell type and time point are not known. Sequencing was carried out using PBMCs or a T cell subset sorted from them (not recorded which). The chain is built from TRBV4-1 and TRBJ2-1; 8 nucleotides match TRBD2. The CDR3 DNA reads TGCGCCAGCAGCCAACCCGGGACTAGGACGCAGCAGTTCTTC. Translating it yields CASSQPGTRTQQFF.